Listed here are 3 T cell receptor beta chains from one sample, sequenced in a study of T cells in Graves' hyperthyroidism and ophthalmopathy. Amplification of TCR beta CDR3 regions used RNA as the template. In the first-round RT-PCR of the TCR CDR3, the HTBI primer set was used. TCRdb reanalysed the multiplex PCR reads using MiXCR and keeps one entry per CDR3 protein. The sample lists about 180,000 distinct CDR3 sequences; about 15% were seen once. Sequenced material: blood. Receptor source: a woman aged 50 to 60 with Graves' hyperthyroidism.

This clonotype has ten or more counts. V and J are TRBV7-9 and TRBJ1-4; D not certain. The CDR3 spans 12 residues. V lost 8 bases and J lost 5, with 9 bases in between. Germline V lookup: CDR1 SEHNR, CDR2 FQNEAQ (reference sequence). In DNA, the CDR3 is TGTGCCAGCCGTTTAGCCAATGAAAAACTGTTTTTT. This codes for CASRLANEKLFF.

This clonotype was recorded a few times. This chain connects TRBV4-1 to TRBJ2-2; possible D gene TRBD2, 5 bases. The ends were cut back, 4 bases at V and 9 bases at J, with 18 bases in the middle. The CDR3 is 15 residues long. Germline V gene lookup returns CDR1 MGHRA and CDR2 YSYEKL. The CDR3 reads CASSPSGLVQRELFF. The CDR3 DNA reads TGCGCCAGCAGCCCGTCCGGACTCGTTCAGCGGGAGCTGTTTTTT.

This clonotype showed up many times. The genes are TRBV12-3 or TRBV12-4 and TRBJ2-1; tentatively, D is TRBD2 (5 bases). V lost 2 bases and J lost 2, with 7 bases in between. This CDR3 region has 14 residues. The CDR3 reads CASSLPGTYNEQFF. The CDR3 region has the DNA TGTGCCAGCAGTTTACCCGGGACCTACAATGAGCAGTTCTTC.